The clone carrying this T cell receptor beta chain appeared a few times. As yet, its antigen is unknown. The use of a sample-barcoded 5' primer and a J-beta primer mix characterized a second PCR of roughly 7 to 12 cycles. Each CDR3 protein is one row after TCRdb ran MiXCR on the 5' RACE reads. The table lists approximately 2,000,000 distinct CDR3 sequences, roughly two fifths of them singletons. The entry originates in a study of blood T cells in healthy people across ages. Study results and caveats: Per-million-T-cell TCR beta diversity fell roughly linearly with age.

This CDR3 is 13 amino acids long. V was clipped by 0 bases and J by 3 bases, with 6 bases between them. The V gene's germline CDR1 is LGHNA and CDR2 YSLEER. The V and J genes are TRBV4-3 and TRBJ2-7, with D hard to call. The sample taken for sequencing was blood. The receptor was isolated from a human donor in good health. This CDR3 is CASSQDSDYEQYF. The DNA for the CDR3 is TGCGCCAGCAGCCAAGACTCTGACTACGAGCAGTACTTC.